This T cell receptor (beta chain) originates from a study of T cells expressing NK-cell markers. Overall study: Sequencing of TCR beta repertoires drew on sorted CD3+CD56+NKG2C+, CD3+CD56+NKG2C- and CD3+CD56-NKG2C+ T cells. Whole-study results and caveats: Topping the CD3+CD56-NKG2C+ fraction as well were these clonotypes, in a handful of donors.

Points on this clonotype: The antigen is unknown.

Reprocessing the 5' RACE reads, TCRdb reports a single entry for every CDR3 protein and omits DNA. This sample's clone table lists 350,000 to 500,000 distinct CDR3 sequences. This CDR3 is built from 17 residues. Germline CDR1 KGHDR, CDR2 SFDVKD. This sequence joins TRBV24-1 and TRBJ2-7; lacking DNA, the TRBD1 call made by TCRdb goes unchecked. Sequencing was performed on blood T cells: a sorted CD56 or NKG2C T cell subset, CD4+ or CD8+ T cells, or bulk PBMC T cells (not recorded which). This clonotype was obtained from a woman between 18 and 70 years old in good health. The CDR3 spells CATSDSGTGDGSYEQYF.